This T cell receptor beta chain was sequenced in a study of blood T cell repertoires in COVID-19. Libraries were prepared by immunoSEQ multiplex PCR; TCRdb keeps only in-frame clonotypes and omits some of them. The data show 150,000 to 200,000 clones, with roughly four fifths seen just once and 9.5% to 11% held by the top ten. This clonotype was sampled from a man in his 60s with active or convalescent COVID-19. The sample comprised peripheral blood.

CDR3 DNA sequence: TGTGCCAGCAGCTTGCCAACCAGGAACAATGAGCAGTTCTTC. This translates into CASSLPTRNNEQFF. This chain uses TRBV5-6 with TRBJ2-1; no clear D gene. V lost 1 base and J lost 5, with 10 bases in between. Germline-derived CDR1 and CDR2 are SGHDT and YYEEEE. The CDR3 has 14 amino acids.